The 14 T cell receptor beta chains given below trace back to one sample, sequenced in a study of T cell repertoires in cytomegalovirus infection. TCRdb ran MiXCR on the reads and lists one entry per CDR3 protein. The table shows under 450,000 distinct CDR3 sequences, with about 35% occurring only once. The antigens these receptors bind are not known. This sample comprised cultured PBMCs, obtained from culture after CMV antigen stimulation. The origin of the receptors is a human donor in good health (CMV status not recorded). Some clones in this sample may be carry-over from other donors' samples.

This clonotype was recorded a few times. As DNA, the CDR3 is TGCAGTAAGCGCAGGGGGCCAGGTCAGCCCCAGCATTTT. Its translation: CSKRRGPGQPQHF. The chain is built from TRBV20-1 and TRBJ1-5; TRBD1 agrees at 8 bases. Germline V gene sequence: CDR1 DFQATT, CDR2 SNEGSKA (reference sequence). This CDR3 has 13 amino acids. V gave up 8 bases and J gave up 6 bases; unmatched junction bases: 9.

This clonotype showed up just a few times. The chain links TRBV28 to TRBJ2-1; D remains unclear. This CDR3 spans 15 amino acids. The germline V gene has CDR1 MDHEN and CDR2 SYDVKM. Deletions cut 2 bases from V and 6 bases from J, with 14 bases between. This chain's CDR3 is CASSLTPRVTNEQFF. The CDR3 DNA reads TGTGCCAGCAGTTTAACCCCGAGAGTAACCAATGAGCAGTTCTTC.

This chain connects TRBV7-9 to TRBJ2-7; 8 nucleotides match TRBD1. Per the germline V gene, CDR1 is SEHNR and CDR2 is FQNEAQ (reference sequence). CDR3 size: 14 residues. V was clipped by 4 bases and J by 1 base; unmatched bases: 3. This chain's CDR3 is CASSWDRLSYEQYF. DNA of the CDR3: TGTGCCAGCAGCTGGGACAGGTTGTCCTACGAGCAGTACTTC.

This clonotype has more than one count but fewer than ten. One end of the junction is discordant with germline, which a read error may explain. The chain combines TRBV19 with TRBJ2-3; 8 nucleotides match TRBD1. The CDR3 has 11 residues. Germline CDR1 reads LNHDA; CDR2 reads SQIVND (reference sequence). The CDR3 sequence: CASSTGTGGNF. CDR3 DNA: TGTGCCAGTAGTACCGGGACAGGAGGGAATTTT.

CDR3 protein: CASSLVLGQGSGNTIYF. CDR3 nucleotides: TGTGCCAGCAGTTTAGTCCTGGGACAGGGTTCCGGAAACACCATATATTTT. V gene TRBV28 combines with J gene TRBJ1-3; the match to TRBD1 covers 9 bases. The CDR3 spans 17 residues. The V segment lost 2 bases and the J segment 4 bases; nucleotides outside the gene matches: 9. CDR1 is MDHEN, CDR2 SYDVKM, per germline.

The CDR3 nucleotides read TGTGCCAGCAGTGATCAAGGACAGGGGGCGGACTCGCGTGAGCAGTACTTC. This codes for CASSDQGQGADSREQYF. This chain connects TRBV2 to TRBJ2-7; TRBD1 aligns across 11 bases. With V trimmed by 3 bases and J by 7 bases, 14 bases remained unmatched. Germline lookup yields CDR1 SNHLY and CDR2 FYNNEI. The CDR3 has 17 residues.

The chain links TRBV19 to TRBJ1-5; TRBD1 matches at 7 bases. The CDR3 contains 13 residues. Germline CDR1 is LNHDA and CDR2 is SQIVND (reference sequence). The ends lost 5 bases at V and 6 bases at J; junction bases unmatched: 4. The CDR3 reads CASSEGQPQPQHF. The CDR3 DNA reads as TGTGCCAGTAGTGAGGGACAGCCTCAGCCCCAGCATTTT.

The J gene is TRBJ1-2, the V gene TRBV7-6; D is unresolved. The germline gives CDR1 SGHVS, CDR2 FNYEAQ. V was trimmed by 0 bases and J by 8 bases, leaving 16 bases between them. The CDR3 totals 15 residues. The CDR3 loop is CASSLAPDGVTGYTF. In DNA, the CDR3 is TGTGCCAGCAGCTTAGCCCCGGACGGCGTTACCGGCTACACCTTC.

This sequence joins TRBV6-2 or TRBV6-3 and TRBJ2-1; TRBD2 agrees at 11 bases. Per the germline V gene, CDR1 is MNHEY and CDR2 is SVGEGT. The CDR3 is 16 amino acids. With V trimmed by 5 bases and J by 6 bases, 9 bases remained unmatched. The CDR3 protein is CASSNRRLAGFNEQFF. Here the CDR3 DNA reads TGTGCCAGCAGTAATCGGCGACTAGCGGGATTCAATGAGCAGTTCTTC.

This clonotype came up many times. The chain combines TRBV5-1 with TRBJ2-4; D remains unclear. Germline V CDR1 and CDR2: SGHRS, YFSETQ. V was cut by 4 bases and J by 6 bases, with 5 bases left in between. The CDR3 runs 11 residues. The CDR3 loop reads CASSMGNIQYF. The DNA of the CDR3 is TGCGCCAGCAGCATGGGAAACATTCAGTACTTC.

J is TRBJ1-2 and V is TRBV7-2; D perhaps matches TRBD1 (6 bases). Trimming left V 1 base short and J 7 bases short, with 13 bases between. Germline loops: CDR1 SGHTA, CDR2 FQGNSA. This CDR3 has 14 amino acids. The CDR3 region has the DNA TGTGCCAGCAGCTTAGATTTAAGGGGGTCTGGCTACACCTTC. It yields the protein CASSLDLRGSGYTF.

The rearrangement uses TRBV4-3 and TRBJ1-2, with D hard to call. Germline CDR1 and CDR2: LGHNA and YSLEER. The CDR3 extends over 14 amino acids. The V and J ends lost 0 bases and 2 bases respectively, with 7 bases between them. The DNA of the CDR3 is TGCGCCAGCAGCCAAGAGTTCGGGAACTATGGCTACACCTTC. It specifies CASSQEFGNYGYTF.

This clonotype has only a few counts. This rearrangement joins TRBV4-3 to TRBJ2-6; D is undetermined. The CDR3 is 17 amino acids. V shed 0 bases and J shed 0 bases, with 9 bases lying between them. In germline, CDR1 is LGHNA, CDR2 YSLEER. The DNA of the CDR3 is TGCGCCAGCAGCCAAGATCGTTCTGGCTCTGGGGCCAACGTCCTGACTTTC. The encoded protein is CASSQDRSGSGANVLTF.

The chain joins TRBV4-3 to TRBJ2-7; D is possibly TRBD1 (6 bases). The CDR3 sequence is 14 residues long. Germline V gene sequence: CDR1 LGHNA, CDR2 YSLEER. V lost 1 base and J lost 3, with 10 bases in between. In nucleotides, the CDR3 is TGCGCCAGCAGCCAAGGCTTACAGGGCTACGAGCAGTACTTC. Its translation is CASSQGLQGYEQYF.